This T cell receptor (beta chain) was identified during a study of control samples from healthy donors and cancer patients. After removal of 2 bases from V and 5 bases from J, the junction contained 10 bases not matched to a gene. The CDR3 has 18 residues. Germline values: CDR1 LNHDA, CDR2 SQIVND (reference sequence). This clone was counted only a few times. The repertoire was sequenced with immunoSEQ multiplex PCR; TCRdb's copy has only in-frame clones and lacks some. This table has about 180,000 clones, 80% to 95% appearing once. The sample comprised blood. The V gene is TRBV19, the J gene TRBJ2-2; 11 bases are shared with TRBD1. This clonotype was sampled from a woman aged 40 to 55 in good health. The CDR3 region is CASSIRAGQGARTGELFF. CDR3 DNA: TGTGCCAGTAGTATAAGGGCCGGACAGGGGGCGCGTACCGGGGAGCTGTTTTTT.